The T cell receptor (beta chain) described here comes from a study of shared clonotypes between healthy human individuals. Whole-study findings and limits: For naive CD4 cells, 4% to 5% of clonotypes were shared across a handful of donors. Rarefaction gave evidence that sorted-subset sequencing remained incomplete despite large depth.

Trimming removed 6 bases from V and 6 bases from J; junction bases left unmatched: 6. Germline lookup yields CDR1 MDHEN and CDR2 SYDVKM. The CDR3 contains 15 residues. Positively selected for CCR7, the CD45RO-negative cells used as naive CD8 cells excluded terminally differentiated effector memory CD45RA+ cells. Some clones are missing from TCRdb's copy, which holds only in-frame ones; the method was immunoSEQ multiplex PCR. This table has some 600,000 clones, about 96% appearing once. As to this clone: The target antigen is unknown.

The specimen was naive CD8+ T cells sorted from blood. The sequence derives from a woman younger than 45 in good health. The chain recombines TRBV28 with TRBJ2-2; 11 bases match TRBD1. The CDR3 nucleotides are TGTGCCAGCAGGCGGACAGGGGGCGTCGCCGGGGAGCTGTTTTTT. Protein sequence: CASRRTGGVAGELFF.